These T cell receptor beta chains were read from a single sample in a study of identical twins. TCRdb ran MiXCR on the 5' RACE reads and lists one entry per CDR3 protein. Among about 520,000 distinct CDR3 sequences, around 20% were seen once, and the ten largest hold roughly 0.9%. Another study also made use of these data, one on T cells expressing NK-cell markers.

Sequencing was done on a sample of CD4+ T cells sorted from blood. The receptors originated from a young woman in good health. Both conserved end residues are part of each CDR3. Each record gives: D gene, J gene, clone size, V gene, CDR3 protein, CDR3 DNA. The D gene is left open where the match is weak. Clone sizes are given selectively: once, few, many, or a class where the clone is expanded.

d_gene: -
j_gene: TRBJ2-1
abundance: -
v_gene: TRBV5-1
CDR3aa: CASSLVGALDNEQFF
CDR3nt: TGCGCCAGCAGCTTGGTGGGGGCGCTGGACAATGAGCAGTTCTTC

d_gene: TRBD1
j_gene: TRBJ1-2
abundance: -
v_gene: TRBV12-3/TRBV12-4
CDR3aa: CASSEGTGVYGYTF
CDR3nt: TGTGCCAGCAGCGAGGGGACAGGGGTTTATGGCTACACCTTC

d_gene: TRBD1
j_gene: TRBJ1-2
abundance: -
v_gene: TRBV12-3/TRBV12-4
CDR3aa: CASSQLGGGAWGYTF
CDR3nt: TGTGCCAGCAGTCAACTTGGAGGGGGCGCATGGGGCTACACCTTC

d_gene: TRBD2
j_gene: TRBJ2-7
abundance: few
v_gene: TRBV5-1
CDR3aa: CASSLVGREGYEQYF
CDR3nt: TGCGCCAGCAGCTTGGTTGGCAGGGAGGGTTACGAGCAGTACTTC

d_gene: -
j_gene: TRBJ2-7
abundance: few
v_gene: TRBV7-2
CDR3aa: CASSSSMGEAYEQYF
CDR3nt: TGTGCCAGCAGCTCCTCAATGGGAGAAGCCTACGAGCAGTACTTC

d_gene: TRBD1
j_gene: TRBJ2-7
abundance: -
v_gene: TRBV7-2
CDR3aa: CASSFTGTGSEQYF
CDR3nt: TGTGCCAGCAGCTTCACCGGGACAGGGAGCGAGCAGTACTTC

d_gene: -
j_gene: TRBJ2-7
abundance: -
v_gene: TRBV2
CDR3aa: CASSAASQLEQYF
CDR3nt: TGTGCCAGCAGTGCGGCTAGCCAGCTCGAGCAGTACTTC

d_gene: TRBD1
j_gene: TRBJ2-7
abundance: -
v_gene: TRBV10-3
CDR3aa: CATQIRPIVTGGAGQQYF
CDR3nt: TGTGCCACCCAGATACGTCCGATAGTGACAGGGGGCGCCGGCCAGCAGTACTTC

d_gene: -
j_gene: TRBJ2-1
abundance: -
v_gene: TRBV15
CDR3aa: CATSRDGGEQFF
CDR3nt: TGTGCCACCAGCAGAGATGGGGGTGAGCAGTTCTTC

d_gene: -
j_gene: TRBJ1-1
abundance: many
v_gene: TRBV5-6
CDR3aa: CASSTWAAYTNTEAFF
CDR3nt: TGTGCCAGCAGCACCTGGGCAGCCTATACAAACACTGAAGCTTTCTTT

d_gene: TRBD1
j_gene: TRBJ1-4
abundance: -
v_gene: TRBV20-1
CDR3aa: CSAGQGTGVNEKLFF
CDR3nt: TGCAGTGCTGGACAAGGGACAGGGGTGAATGAAAAACTGTTTTTT